Following are 23 T cell receptor beta chains from one sample sequenced in a study of T cells in Graves' hyperthyroidism and ophthalmopathy (dated by TCRdb to about 2019). Preparation of the library involved multiplex PCR. The sample was run on an Illumina HiSeq 2000. The TCR beta CDR3 regions were amplified from RNA transcripts. The TCR CDR3 was subjected to a first round of RT-PCR using the HTBI primer set and the Qiagen OneStep RT-PCR kit. Starting from the raw public reads, TCRdb applied fastp trimming at Q25, assembled clones with MiXCR and retained in-frame beta chains. One record per CDR3 amino acid sequence lists the most common genes and DNA. The sample has some 700,000 distinct CDR3 sequences on record, approximately 15% of them singletons. The biggest ten clones account for about 14% of the sample. Sequencing was carried out using blood. The origin of the receptors is a man aged 45-65 years with Graves' hyperthyroidism.

This clonotype has a handful of counts. This rearrangement joins TRBV7-2 to TRBJ1-5; D is possibly TRBD1 (6 bases). Per the germline V gene, CDR1 is SGHTA and CDR2 is FQGNSA. The CDR3 is 15 residues long. V lost 3 bases and J lost 2, with 11 bases in between. The CDR3 here is CTSSLGRGGNQPQHF. Written as DNA, the CDR3 is TGTACCAGCAGCTTGGGAAGGGGGGGCAATCAGCCCCAGCATTTT.

This clonotype was counted many times. This rearrangement joins TRBV12-3 or TRBV12-4 to TRBJ1-4; tentative D call: TRBD1 (5 bases). V gave up 1 base and J gave up 8 bases, with 14 bases separating them. This CDR3 comprises 15 residues. CDR3 amino acids: CASSLGGRFTEKLFF. The CDR3 nucleotides are TGTGCCAGCAGTTTAGGGGGACGCTTCACCGAAAAACTGTTTTTT.

This clonotype was seen ten or more times. The chain couples TRBV7-2 to TRBJ2-1; D ambiguous. V gave up 2 bases and J gave up 2 bases, with 4 bases separating them. The CDR3 is made up of 13 amino acids. Germline values: CDR1 SGHTA, CDR2 FQGNSA. This CDR3 is CASSLSAYNEQFF. The CDR3 DNA reads as TGTGCCAGCAGCTTATCAGCCTACAATGAGCAGTTCTTC.

Many counts were recorded for this clonotype. V gene TRBV28 combines with J gene TRBJ1-1; D may be TRBD1 (5 bases). Trimming stripped 7 bases from V and 2 bases from J, with 14 bases between. Germline CDR1 and CDR2: MDHEN and SYDVKM. CDR3 length: 14 residues. This chain's CDR3 is CASTVGGSNTEAFF. The CDR3 DNA is TGTGCCAGCACCGTGGGGGGGAGTAACACTGAAGCTTTCTTT.

This clonotype was recorded many times. The chain recombines TRBV27 with TRBJ2-2; no clear D gene. CDR1 and CDR2 from the germline V gene are MNHEY and SMNVEV (reference sequence). The V end lost 2 bases, the J end lost 1 base, and 14 bases lay between the germline ends. The CDR3 is 17 residues long. This CDR3 reads CASSLIWDGVNTGELFF. The CDR3 DNA reads as TGTGCCAGCAGTTTAATATGGGATGGGGTGAACACCGGGGAGCTGTTTTTT.

The rearrangement joins TRBV29-1 to TRBJ1-4; the match to TRBD1 covers 8 bases. The CDR3 has 11 amino acids. J gave up 8 bases and V 8 bases, and 4 bases lay outside the gene matches. Germline loops: CDR1 SQVTM, CDR2 ANQGSEA. The CDR3 here is CSIHRGEKLFF. In DNA, the CDR3 is TGCAGCATTCACAGGGGGGAAAAACTGTTTTTT.

This clonotype was seen a handful of times. The V gene is TRBV5-1, the J gene TRBJ1-2; D is ambiguous. V was cut by 2 bases and J by 3 bases, with 8 bases left in between. The germline V gene encodes CDR1 SGHRS and CDR2 YFSETQ. The CDR3 runs 13 residues. The CDR3 spells CASSLGEHYGYTF. The DNA for the CDR3 is TGCGCCAGCAGCTTAGGTGAACACTATGGCTACACCTTC.

This clonotype was seen more than once but under ten times. A much larger clone sits a single nucleotide away, making a read error possible. This chain uses TRBV28 with TRBJ2-7, with D perhaps given as TRBD1 or TRBD2 (5 bases each). This CDR3 is built from 17 residues. Germline V gene data show CDR1 as MDHEN and CDR2 as SYDVKM. Between the trimmed V and J ends, which lost 4 bases and 0 bases, there was a span of 19 bases. The DNA of the CDR3 is TGTGCCAGCAGTTCCCAGGGAGAGGCAGAGGGCTCCTACGAGCAGTACTTC. It translates to CASSSQGEAEGSYEQYF.

This clonotype was observed a handful of times. V and J are TRBV6-1 and TRBJ2-7; TRBD1 matches at 10 bases. CDR1 and CDR2 from the germline V gene are MNHNS and SASEGT. There are 15 residues in the CDR3. The trim removed 10 bases at V and 3 bases at J, leaving 12 bases unmatched. The CDR3 DNA is TGTGCCACTAGGCTTTCCCGGGACAGGGGCTACGAGCAGTACTTC. As protein: CATRLSRDRGYEQYF.

This clonotype was picked up a small number of times. The chain links TRBV27 to TRBJ2-1, with no clear D. Trimming removed 8 bases at V and 5 bases at J, with 16 bases between. Germline V gene data show CDR1 as MNHEY and CDR2 as SMNVEV (reference sequence). This CDR3 comprises 14 residues. The CDR3 DNA follows: TGTGCCAGCGCCTTTATCATGAGCCACAATGAGCAGTTCTTC. This translates into CASAFIMSHNEQFF.

Turning to this clonotype: A much bigger clone sits one base away, suggesting this may be a read error. This chain uses TRBV18 with TRBJ1-1; D gene unclear. Germline CDR1 is KGHSH and CDR2 is LQKENI. This CDR3 has 12 residues. CDR3 region: CASAPGRDEAFF. CDR3 coding DNA: TGTGCCAGCGCACCGGGCCGCGATGAAGCTTTCTTT.

At least ten counts were recorded for this clonotype. The rearrangement uses TRBV27 and TRBJ2-2; D remains unclear. This CDR3 region has 14 residues. Germline V gives CDR1 MNHEY, CDR2 SMNVEV (reference sequence). Trimming removed 5 bases from V and 8 bases from J, with 15 bases in between. Here the CDR3 reads CASSLLERAGELFF. The CDR3 DNA follows: TGTGCCAGCAGTCTGCTAGAAAGGGCGGGGGAGCTGTTTTTT.

This clonotype was observed a handful of times. V gene TRBV19 combines with J gene TRBJ2-2, with 11 bases aligning to TRBD2. CDR1 is LNHDA, CDR2 SQIVND, per germline (reference sequence). The junction had 6 bases not matched to a gene; V was cut back by 6 bases and J by 3 bases. The CDR3 length is 16 residues. The CDR3 loop reads CASRTGLAGDTGELFF. The CDR3 DNA reads TGTGCCAGTAGAACCGGACTAGCGGGCGACACCGGGGAGCTGTTTTTT.

This clonotype has just a few counts. The gene calls are TRBV20-1 and TRBJ1-1, with 9 bases lining up with TRBD1. In germline, CDR1 is DFQATT, CDR2 SNEGSKA (reference sequence). The length of the CDR3 is 14 residues. The V and J ends lost 5 bases and 1 base, in that order; junction bases with no gene match: 5. As DNA, the CDR3 is TGCAGTGCTGAACAGGGGGCAGAGAACACTGAAGCTTTCTTT. Amino acids: CSAEQGAENTEAFF.

The rearrangement joins TRBV5-6 to TRBJ1-1, with D possibly being TRBD1 (6 bases). Germline CDR1 reads SGHDT; CDR2 reads YYEEEE. The CDR3 is 14 residues long. The V gene lost 2 bases and the J gene lost 7 bases, with 15 bases spanning the gap. CDR3 in DNA: TGTGCCAGCAGCTTCCTCGGACAGCTTAGTGAAGCTTTCTTT. Protein sequence: CASSFLGQLSEAFF.

The rearrangement joins TRBV7-3 to TRBJ2-1; no clear D. CDR1 and CDR2 from the germline V gene are SGHTA and FQGTGA. The CDR3 is 15 amino acids. Trimming removed 5 bases at V and 0 bases at J, with 11 bases between. CDR3 protein: CASSPFMSSYNEQFF. CDR3 sequence (DNA): TGTGCCAGCAGCCCTTTTATGAGCTCCTACAATGAGCAGTTCTTC.

This clonotype was counted ten times or more. The V and J genes are TRBV20-1 and TRBJ2-1; 9 bases are a match to TRBD2. V was clipped by 2 bases and J by 10 bases; unmatched bases: 15. The CDR3 length is 16 residues. CDR1 is DFQATT and CDR2 is SNEGSKA in the germline V gene (reference sequence). The CDR3 reads CSARLPSGVLFSEQFF. CDR3 DNA: TGCAGTGCTAGACTCCCTAGCGGGGTCCTTTTTAGCGAGCAGTTCTTC.

This clonotype was recorded at least ten times. The rearrangement links TRBV13 to TRBJ2-5, with D possibly TRBD1 on 6 matching bases. The germline V gene encodes CDR1 PRHDT and CDR2 FYEKMQ (reference sequence). V lost 5 bases, J lost 0 bases, and 16 bases lay in between. This CDR3 region has 16 residues. The CDR3 reads CASSGIRDNNQETQYF. DNA of the CDR3: TGTGCCAGCAGCGGGATCCGGGACAACAACCAAGAGACCCAGTACTTC.

This clonotype came up many times. This chain joins TRBV6-2 or TRBV6-3 and TRBJ2-1; TRBD2 aligns across 13 bases. The CDR3 has 16 residues. The germline gives CDR1 MNHEY, CDR2 SVGEGT. V was clipped by 5 bases and J by 4 bases; unmatched bases: 5. The CDR3 loop is CASSTRLAGGYNEQFF. CDR3 DNA sequence: TGTGCCAGCAGTACCCGACTAGCGGGAGGTTACAATGAGCAGTTCTTC.

Many counts were recorded for this clonotype. The chain links TRBV5-1 to TRBJ1-5; maybe TRBD1 (5 bases). Per the germline V gene, CDR1 is SGHRS and CDR2 is YFSETQ. The length of the CDR3 is 13 residues. V was cut by 1 base and J by 7 bases, with 9 bases left in between. The CDR3 coding sequence is TGCGCCAGCAGCTTGACCTGGGGCCAGCCCCAGCATTTT. Protein sequence: CASSLTWGQPQHF.

The chain joins TRBV19 to TRBJ1-5, with TRBD1 as a possible D gene (5 bases). This CDR3 has 13 residues. Germline V gene lookup returns CDR1 LNHDA and CDR2 SQIVND (reference sequence). Trimming pared 4 bases from V and 3 bases from J, leaving 7 bases between. As DNA, the CDR3 is TGTGCCAGTAGTACAGGGCTCAATCAGCCCCAGCATTTT. Translated, it gives CASSTGLNQPQHF. The full variable domain, with the rest looked up from reference TRBV19 and TRBJ1-5, is DGGITQSPKYLFRKEGQNVTLSCEQNLNHDAMYWYRQDPGQGLRLIYYSQIVNDFQKGDIAEGYSVSREKKESFPLTVTSAQKNPTAFYLCASSTGLNQPQHFGDGTRLSIL.

This clonotype was recorded at least ten times. The chain uses TRBV28 and TRBJ1-1; unclear D gene. In germline, CDR1 is MDHEN, CDR2 SYDVKM. The ends were cut back, 4 bases at V and 5 bases at J, with 8 bases in the middle. This CDR3 is built from 12 residues. CDR3 in DNA: TGTGCCAGCAGTTCCGGACTAACTGAAGCTTTCTTT. Protein: CASSSGLTEAFF.

This chain joins TRBV6-2 or TRBV6-3 and TRBJ1-1; D not resolved. V was trimmed by 2 bases and J by 0 bases, leaving 7 bases between them. CDR3 size: 14 residues. From germline, CDR1 is MNHEY and CDR2 SVGEGT. CDR3 DNA sequence: TGTGCCAGCAGTTACGGCAGTTTGAACACTGAAGCTTTCTTT. Translation: CASSYGSLNTEAFF.